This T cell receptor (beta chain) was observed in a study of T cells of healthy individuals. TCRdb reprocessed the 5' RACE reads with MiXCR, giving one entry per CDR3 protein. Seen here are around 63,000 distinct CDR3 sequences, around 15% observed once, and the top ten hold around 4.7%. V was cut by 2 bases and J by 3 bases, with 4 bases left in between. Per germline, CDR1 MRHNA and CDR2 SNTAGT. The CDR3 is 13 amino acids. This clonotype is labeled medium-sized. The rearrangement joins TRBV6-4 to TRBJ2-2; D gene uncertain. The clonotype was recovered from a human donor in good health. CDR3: CASSDGDTGELFF. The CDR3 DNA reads TGTGCCAGCAGTGACGGGGACACCGGGGAGCTGTTTTTT.